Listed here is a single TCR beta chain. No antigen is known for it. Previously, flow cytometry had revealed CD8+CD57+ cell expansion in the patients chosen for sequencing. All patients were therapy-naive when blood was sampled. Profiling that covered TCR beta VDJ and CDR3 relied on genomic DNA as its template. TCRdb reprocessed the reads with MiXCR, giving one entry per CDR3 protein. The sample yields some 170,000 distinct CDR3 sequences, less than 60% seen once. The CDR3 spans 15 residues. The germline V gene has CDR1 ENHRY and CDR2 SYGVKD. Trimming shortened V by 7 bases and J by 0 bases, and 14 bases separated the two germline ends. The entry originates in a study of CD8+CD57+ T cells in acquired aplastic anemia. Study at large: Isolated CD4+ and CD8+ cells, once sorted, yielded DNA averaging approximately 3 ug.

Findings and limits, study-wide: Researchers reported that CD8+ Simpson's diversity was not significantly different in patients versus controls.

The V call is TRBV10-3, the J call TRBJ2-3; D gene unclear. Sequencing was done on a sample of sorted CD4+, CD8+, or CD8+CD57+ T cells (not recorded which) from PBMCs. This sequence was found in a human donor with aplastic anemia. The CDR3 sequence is CAITLGGTSTDTQYF. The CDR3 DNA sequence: TGTGCCATCACCCTAGGCGGAACTAGCACAGATACGCAGTATTTT.